This T cell receptor beta chain stems from a study of cytomegalovirus exposure and HLA in healthy donors. The primer mix had 60 Vbeta and 13 Jbeta primers. Here immunoSEQ multiplex PCR was the method, and the copy in TCRdb shows in-frame clones only, minus some. Seen here are under 200,000 clones, approximately 80% observed once, and the top ten hold under 2.5%. This CDR3 spans 15 amino acids. Germline V gene data show CDR1 as LNHDA and CDR2 as SQIVND (reference sequence). Trimming took 3 bases from V and 5 from J; bases not matched to a gene: 5. This sequence was found in a man in his sixties in good health and CMV-seronegative. The sequenced material came from PBMCs. The chain recombines TRBV19 with TRBJ2-5, with 11 bases aligning to TRBD1. The CDR3 spells CASSIGDRGGETQYF. DNA for the CDR3: TGTGCCAGTAGTATCGGGGACAGGGGGGGGGAGACCCAGTACTTC.